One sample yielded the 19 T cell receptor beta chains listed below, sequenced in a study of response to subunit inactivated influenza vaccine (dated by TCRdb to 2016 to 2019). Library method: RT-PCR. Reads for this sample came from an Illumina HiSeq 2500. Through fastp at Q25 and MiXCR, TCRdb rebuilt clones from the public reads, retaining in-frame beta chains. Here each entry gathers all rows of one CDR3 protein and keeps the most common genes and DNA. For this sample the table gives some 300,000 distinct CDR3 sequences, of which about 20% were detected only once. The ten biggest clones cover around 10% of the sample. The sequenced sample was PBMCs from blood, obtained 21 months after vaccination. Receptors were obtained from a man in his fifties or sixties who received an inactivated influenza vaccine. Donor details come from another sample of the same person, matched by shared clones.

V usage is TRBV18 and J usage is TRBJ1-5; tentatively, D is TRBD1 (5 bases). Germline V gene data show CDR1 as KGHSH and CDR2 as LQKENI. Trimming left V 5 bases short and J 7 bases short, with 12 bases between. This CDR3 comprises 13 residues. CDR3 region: CASSAQERQPQHF. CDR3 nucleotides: TGTGCCAGCTCAGCACAGGAACGGCAGCCCCAGCATTTT.

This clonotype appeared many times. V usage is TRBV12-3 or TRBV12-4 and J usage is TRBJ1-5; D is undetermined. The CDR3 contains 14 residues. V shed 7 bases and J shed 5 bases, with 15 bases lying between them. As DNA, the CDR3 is TGTGCCAGCACTTTTTTTGGGGTGGATCAGCCCCAGCATTTT. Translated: CASTFFGVDQPQHF.

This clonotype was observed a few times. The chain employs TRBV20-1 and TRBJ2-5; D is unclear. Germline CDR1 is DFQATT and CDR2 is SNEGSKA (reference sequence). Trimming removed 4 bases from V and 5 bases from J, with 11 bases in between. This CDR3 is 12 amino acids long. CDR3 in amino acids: CSATPLRETQYF. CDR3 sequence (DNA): TGCAGTGCTACCCCACTCCGGGAGACCCAGTACTTC.

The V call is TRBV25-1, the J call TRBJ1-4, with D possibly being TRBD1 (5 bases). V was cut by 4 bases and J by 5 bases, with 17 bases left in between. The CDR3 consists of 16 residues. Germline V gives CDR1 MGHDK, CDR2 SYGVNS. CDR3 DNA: TGTGCCAGCAGTGGATGGGGCGTCCCCCGAAATGAAAAACTGTTTTTT. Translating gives CASSGWGVPRNEKLFF.

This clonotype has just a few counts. CDR3 in amino acids: CASSLPYRGYGETQYF. The CDR3 DNA reads as TGTGCCAGCAGCTTGCCTTATCGGGGCTACGGTGAGACCCAGTACTTC. The V call is TRBV7-8, the J call TRBJ2-5, with D perhaps TRBD1 or TRBD2 (5 bases each). The CDR3 has 16 amino acids. The germline V gene encodes CDR1 SGHVS and CDR2 FQNEAQ. V was shortened by 3 bases and J by 5 bases, with 19 bases between the two germline ends.

The CDR3 DNA sequence: TGTGCCAGCAGCCGGGGACAGAGTAATGAAAAACTGTTTTTT. It specifies CASSRGQSNEKLFF. The V and J genes are TRBV3-1 and TRBJ1-4; 7 bases map to TRBD1. The CDR3 has 14 residues. Unmatched junction bases numbered 3, after V lost 4 bases and J lost 4 bases. Germline CDR1 LGHDT, CDR2 YNNKEL (reference sequence).

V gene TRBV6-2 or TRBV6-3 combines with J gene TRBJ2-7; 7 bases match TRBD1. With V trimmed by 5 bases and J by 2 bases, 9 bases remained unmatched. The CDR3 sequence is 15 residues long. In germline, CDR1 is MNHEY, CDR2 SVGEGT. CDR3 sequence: CASSPSGTVAYEQYF. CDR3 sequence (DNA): TGTGCCAGCAGTCCCTCCGGGACAGTCGCCTACGAGCAGTACTTC.

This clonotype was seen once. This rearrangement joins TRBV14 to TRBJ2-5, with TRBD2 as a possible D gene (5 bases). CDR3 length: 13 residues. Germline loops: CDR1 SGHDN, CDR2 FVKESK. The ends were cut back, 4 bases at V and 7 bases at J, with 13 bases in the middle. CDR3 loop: CASSPRTGRTQYF. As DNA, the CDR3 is TGTGCCAGCAGCCCGCGTACGGGGAGGACCCAGTACTTC. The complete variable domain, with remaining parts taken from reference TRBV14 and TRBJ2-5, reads EAGVTQFPSHSVIEKGQTVTLRCDPISGHDNLYWYRRVMGKEIKFLLHFVKESKQDESGMPNNRFLAERTGGTYSTLKVQPAELEDSGVYFCASSPRTGRTQYFGPGTRLLVL.

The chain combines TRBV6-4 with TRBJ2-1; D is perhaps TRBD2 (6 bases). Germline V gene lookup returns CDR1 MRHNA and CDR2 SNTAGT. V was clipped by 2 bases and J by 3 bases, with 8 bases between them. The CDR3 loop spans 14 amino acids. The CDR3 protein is CASSDTGDYNEQFF. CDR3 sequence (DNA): TGTGCCAGCAGTGACACGGGGGACTACAATGAGCAGTTCTTC.

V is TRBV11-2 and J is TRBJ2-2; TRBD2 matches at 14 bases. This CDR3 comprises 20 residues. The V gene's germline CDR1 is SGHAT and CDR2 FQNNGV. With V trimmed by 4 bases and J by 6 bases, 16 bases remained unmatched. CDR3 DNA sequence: TGTGCCAGCAGCTGGTCAAGGGGGACTCGGACTAGCGGGAGGTCCGGGGAGCTGTTTTTT. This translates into CASSWSRGTRTSGRSGELFF.

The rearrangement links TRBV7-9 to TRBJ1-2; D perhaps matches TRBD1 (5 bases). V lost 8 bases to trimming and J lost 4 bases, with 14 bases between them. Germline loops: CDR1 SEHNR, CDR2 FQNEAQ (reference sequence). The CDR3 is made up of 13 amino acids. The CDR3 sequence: CASETGGLYGYTF. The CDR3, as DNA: TGTGCCAGCGAGACCGGGGGTCTCTATGGCTACACCTTC.

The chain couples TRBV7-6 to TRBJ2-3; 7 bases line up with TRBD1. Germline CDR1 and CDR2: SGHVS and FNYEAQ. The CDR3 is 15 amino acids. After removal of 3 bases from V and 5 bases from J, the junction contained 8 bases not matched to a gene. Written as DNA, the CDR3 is TGTGCCAGCAGCTTCCAGACAGGGATGGGAGATACGCAGTATTTT. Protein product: CASSFQTGMGDTQYF.

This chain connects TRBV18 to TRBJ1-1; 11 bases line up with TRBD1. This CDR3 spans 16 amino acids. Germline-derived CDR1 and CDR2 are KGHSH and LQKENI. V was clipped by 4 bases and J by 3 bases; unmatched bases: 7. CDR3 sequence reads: CASSLWTGGLDTEAFF. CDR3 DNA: TGTGCCAGCTCACTATGGACAGGGGGCTTAGACACTGAAGCTTTCTTT.

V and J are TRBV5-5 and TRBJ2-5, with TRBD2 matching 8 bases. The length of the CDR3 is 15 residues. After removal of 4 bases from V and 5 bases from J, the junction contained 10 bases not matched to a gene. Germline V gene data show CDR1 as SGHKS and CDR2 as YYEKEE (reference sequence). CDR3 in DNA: TGTGCCAGCAGCCCCTCTAGCGGGTGGTCGGAGACCCAGTACTTC. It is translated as CASSPSSGWSETQYF.

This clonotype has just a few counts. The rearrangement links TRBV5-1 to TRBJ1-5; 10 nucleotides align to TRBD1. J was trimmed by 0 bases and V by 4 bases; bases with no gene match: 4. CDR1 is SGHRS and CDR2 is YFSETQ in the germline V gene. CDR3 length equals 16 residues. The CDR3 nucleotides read TGCGCCAGCAGCCCCGGGACAGGGGTTAGCAATCAGCCCCAGCATTTT. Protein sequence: CASSPGTGVSNQPQHF.

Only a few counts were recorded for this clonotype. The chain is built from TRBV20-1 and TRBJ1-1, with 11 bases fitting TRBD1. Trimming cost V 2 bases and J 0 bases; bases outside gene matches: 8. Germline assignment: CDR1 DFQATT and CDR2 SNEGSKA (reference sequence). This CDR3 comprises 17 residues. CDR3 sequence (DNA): TGCAGTGCTAGACGCCGGGACAGGGGGGGAATGAACACTGAAGCTTTCTTT. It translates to CSARRRDRGGMNTEAFF.

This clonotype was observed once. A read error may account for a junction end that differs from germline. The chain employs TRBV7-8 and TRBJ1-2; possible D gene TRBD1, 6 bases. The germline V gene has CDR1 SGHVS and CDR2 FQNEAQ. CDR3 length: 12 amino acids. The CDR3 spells CASSLGGAGYAF. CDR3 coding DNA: TGTGCCAGCAGCTTAGGGGGGGCGGGCTACGCCTTC.

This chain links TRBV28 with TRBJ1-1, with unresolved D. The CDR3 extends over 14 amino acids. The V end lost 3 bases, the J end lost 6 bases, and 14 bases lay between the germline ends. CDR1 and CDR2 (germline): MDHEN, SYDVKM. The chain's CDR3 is CASSFLAGSAEAFF. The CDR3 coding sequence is TGTGCCAGCAGTTTTCTGGCCGGGTCAGCTGAAGCTTTCTTT.

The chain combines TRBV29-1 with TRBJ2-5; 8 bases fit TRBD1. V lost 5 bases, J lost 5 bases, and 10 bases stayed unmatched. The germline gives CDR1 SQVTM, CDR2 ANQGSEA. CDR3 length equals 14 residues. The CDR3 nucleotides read TGCAGCGTTTACGGGACAGGAGTTGAGGAGACCCAGTACTTC. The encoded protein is CSVYGTGVEETQYF.